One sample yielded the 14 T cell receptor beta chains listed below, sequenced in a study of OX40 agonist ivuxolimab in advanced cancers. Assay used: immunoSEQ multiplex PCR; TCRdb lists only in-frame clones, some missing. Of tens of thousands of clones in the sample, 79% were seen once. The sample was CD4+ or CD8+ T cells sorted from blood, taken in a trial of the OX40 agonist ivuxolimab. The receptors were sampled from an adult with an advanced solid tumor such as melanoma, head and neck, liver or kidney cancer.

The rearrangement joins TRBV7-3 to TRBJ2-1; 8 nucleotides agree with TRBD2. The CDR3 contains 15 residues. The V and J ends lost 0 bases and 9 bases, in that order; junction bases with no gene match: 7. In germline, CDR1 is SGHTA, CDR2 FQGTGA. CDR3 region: CASSLTRAGASEQFF. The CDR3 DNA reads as TGTGCCAGCAGCTTAACCCGAGCGGGAGCGAGTGAGCAGTTCTTC.

As DNA, the CDR3 is TGTGCCAGCATTCGAGGGGGTCGCACTGAAGCTTTCTTT. Its protein product is CASIRGGRTEAFF. The genes are TRBV6-6 and TRBJ1-1, with D perhaps matching TRBD1 (6 bases). The CDR3 extends over 13 amino acids. The V gene's germline CDR1 is MNHNY and CDR2 SVGAGI (reference sequence). Trimming cost V 7 bases and J 4 bases, with 13 bases left between them.

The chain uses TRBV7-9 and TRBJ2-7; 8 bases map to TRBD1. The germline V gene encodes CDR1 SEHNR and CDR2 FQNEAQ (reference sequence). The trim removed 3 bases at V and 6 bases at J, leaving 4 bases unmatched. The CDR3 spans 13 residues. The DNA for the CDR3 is TGTGCCAGCAGCTTGACAGGGGCGGGCGAGCAGTACTTC. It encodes CASSLTGAGEQYF.

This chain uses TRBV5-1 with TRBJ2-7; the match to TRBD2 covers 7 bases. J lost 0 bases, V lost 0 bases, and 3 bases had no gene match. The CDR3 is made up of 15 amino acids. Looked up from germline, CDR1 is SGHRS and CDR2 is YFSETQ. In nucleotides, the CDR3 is TGCGCCAGCAGCTTGGACGGGAGGCGCTCCTACGAGCAGTACTTC. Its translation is CASSLDGRRSYEQYF.

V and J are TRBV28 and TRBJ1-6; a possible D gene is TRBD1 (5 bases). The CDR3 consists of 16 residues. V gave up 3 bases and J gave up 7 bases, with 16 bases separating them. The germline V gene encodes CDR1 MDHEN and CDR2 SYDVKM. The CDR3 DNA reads TGTGCCAGCAGTTTTCAGGGAGAGGGGATGAATTCACCCCTCCACTTT. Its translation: CASSFQGEGMNSPLHF. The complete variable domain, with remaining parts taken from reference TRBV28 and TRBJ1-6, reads DVKVTQSSRYLVKRTGEKVFLECVQDMDHENMFWYRQDPGLGLRLIYFSYDVKMKEKGDIPEGYSVSREKKERFSLILESASTNQTSMYLCASSFQGEGMNSPLHFGNGTRLTVT.

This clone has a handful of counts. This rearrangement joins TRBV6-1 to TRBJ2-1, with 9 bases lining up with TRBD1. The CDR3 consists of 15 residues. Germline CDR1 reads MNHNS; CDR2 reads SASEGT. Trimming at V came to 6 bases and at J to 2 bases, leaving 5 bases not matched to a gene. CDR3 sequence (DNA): TGTGCCAGCAGGCTTGACAGGGGGGCCTACAATGAGCAGTTCTTC. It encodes CASRLDRGAYNEQFF.

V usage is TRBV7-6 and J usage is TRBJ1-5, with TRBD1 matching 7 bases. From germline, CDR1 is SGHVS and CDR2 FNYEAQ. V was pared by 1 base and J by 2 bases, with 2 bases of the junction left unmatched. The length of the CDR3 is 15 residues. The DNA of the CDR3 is TGTGCCAGCAGCTTAGGGACAGGCGGCAATCAGCCCCAGCATTTT. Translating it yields CASSLGTGGNQPQHF. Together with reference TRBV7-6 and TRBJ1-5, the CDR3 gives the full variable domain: GAGVSQSPRYKVTKRGQDVALRCDPISGHVSLYWYRQALGQGPEFLTYFNYEAQQDKSGLPNDRFSAERPEGSISTLTIQRTEQRDSAMYRCASSLGTGGNQPQHFGDGTRLSIL.

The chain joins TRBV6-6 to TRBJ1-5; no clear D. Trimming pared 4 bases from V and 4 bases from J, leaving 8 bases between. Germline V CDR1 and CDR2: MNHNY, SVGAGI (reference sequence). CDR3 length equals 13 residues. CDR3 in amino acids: CASSFFGNQPQHF. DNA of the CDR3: TGTGCCAGCAGTTTCTTTGGGAATCAGCCCCAGCATTTT.

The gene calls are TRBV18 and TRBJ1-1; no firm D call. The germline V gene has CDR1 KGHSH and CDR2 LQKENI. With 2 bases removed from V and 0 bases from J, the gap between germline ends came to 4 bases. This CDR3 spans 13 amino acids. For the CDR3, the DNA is TGTGCCAGCTCACCAGGTTTGAACACTGAAGCTTTCTTT. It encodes CASSPGLNTEAFF.

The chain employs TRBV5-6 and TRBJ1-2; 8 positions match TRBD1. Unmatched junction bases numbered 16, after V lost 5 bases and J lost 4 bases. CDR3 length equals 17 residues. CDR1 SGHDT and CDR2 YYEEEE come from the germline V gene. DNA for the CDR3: TGTGCCAGCAGACCCCCCCCTGGGACAGGTTGGGGCTATGGCTACACCTTC. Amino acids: CASRPPPGTGWGYGYTF.

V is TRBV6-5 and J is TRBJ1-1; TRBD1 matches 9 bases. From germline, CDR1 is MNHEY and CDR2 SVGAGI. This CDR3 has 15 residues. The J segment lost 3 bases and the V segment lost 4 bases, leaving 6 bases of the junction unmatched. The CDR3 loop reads CASSLTGGSDTEAFF. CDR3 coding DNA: TGTGCCAGCAGTTTAACAGGGGGCTCTGACACTGAAGCTTTCTTT.

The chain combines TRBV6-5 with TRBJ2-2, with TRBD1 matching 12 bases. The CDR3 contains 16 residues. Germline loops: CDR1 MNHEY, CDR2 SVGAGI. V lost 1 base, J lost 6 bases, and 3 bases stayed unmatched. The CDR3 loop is CASSYLGQGAAGELFF. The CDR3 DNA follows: TGTGCCAGCAGTTACTTGGGACAGGGGGCGGCCGGGGAGCTGTTTTTT.

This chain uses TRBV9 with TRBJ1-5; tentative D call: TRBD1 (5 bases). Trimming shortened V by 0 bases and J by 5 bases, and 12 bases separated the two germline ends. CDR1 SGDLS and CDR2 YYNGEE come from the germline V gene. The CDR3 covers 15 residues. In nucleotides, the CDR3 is TGTGCCAGCAGCGTAGGGGCGGGAGGGGATCAGCCCCAGCATTTT. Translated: CASSVGAGGDQPQHF. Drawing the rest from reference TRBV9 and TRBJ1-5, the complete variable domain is DSGVTQTPKHLITATGQRVTLRCSPRSGDLSVYWYQQSLDQGLQFLIQYYNGEERAKGNILERFSAQQFPDLHSELNLSSLELGDSALYFCASSVGAGGDQPQHFGDGTRLSIL.

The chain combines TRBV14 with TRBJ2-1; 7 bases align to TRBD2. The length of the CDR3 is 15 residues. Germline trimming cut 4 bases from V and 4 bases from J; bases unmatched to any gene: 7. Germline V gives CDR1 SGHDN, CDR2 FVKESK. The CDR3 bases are TGTGCCAGCAGCCCCCTCCTGGGAGGGTACAATGAGCAGTTCTTC. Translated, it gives CASSPLLGGYNEQFF.